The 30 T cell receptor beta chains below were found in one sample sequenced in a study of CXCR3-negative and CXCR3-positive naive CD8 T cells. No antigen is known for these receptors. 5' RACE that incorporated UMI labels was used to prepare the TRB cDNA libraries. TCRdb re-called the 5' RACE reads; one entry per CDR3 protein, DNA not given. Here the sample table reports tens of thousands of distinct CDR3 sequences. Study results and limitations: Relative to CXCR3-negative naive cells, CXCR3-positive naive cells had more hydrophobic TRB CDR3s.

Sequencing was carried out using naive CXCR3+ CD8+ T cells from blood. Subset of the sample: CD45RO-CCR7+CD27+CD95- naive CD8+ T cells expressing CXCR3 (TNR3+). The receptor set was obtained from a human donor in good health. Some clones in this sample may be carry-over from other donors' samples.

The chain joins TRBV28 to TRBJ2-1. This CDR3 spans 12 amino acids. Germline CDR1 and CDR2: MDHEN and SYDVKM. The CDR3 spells CASSLGLKEQFF.

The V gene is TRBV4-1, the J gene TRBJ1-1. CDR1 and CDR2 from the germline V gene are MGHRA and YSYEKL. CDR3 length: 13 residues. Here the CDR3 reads CASSQVAIAEAFF.

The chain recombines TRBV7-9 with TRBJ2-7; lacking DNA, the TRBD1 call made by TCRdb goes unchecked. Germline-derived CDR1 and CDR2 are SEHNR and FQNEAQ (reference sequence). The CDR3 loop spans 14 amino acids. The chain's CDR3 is CASSSGQGLYEQYF.

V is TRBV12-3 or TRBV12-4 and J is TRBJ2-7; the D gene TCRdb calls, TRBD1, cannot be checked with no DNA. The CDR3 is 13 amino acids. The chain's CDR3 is CASRVGGRYEQYF.

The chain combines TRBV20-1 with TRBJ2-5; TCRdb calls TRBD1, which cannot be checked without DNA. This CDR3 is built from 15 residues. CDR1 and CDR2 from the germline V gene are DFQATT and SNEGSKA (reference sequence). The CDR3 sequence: CSASTGQGYQETQYF.

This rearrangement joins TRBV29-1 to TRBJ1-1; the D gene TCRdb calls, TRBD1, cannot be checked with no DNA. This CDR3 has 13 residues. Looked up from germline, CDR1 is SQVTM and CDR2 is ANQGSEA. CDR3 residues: CSLHDRTNTEAFF.

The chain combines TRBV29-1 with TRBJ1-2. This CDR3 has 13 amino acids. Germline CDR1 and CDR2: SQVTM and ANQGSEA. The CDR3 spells CSLSPLEAYGYTF.

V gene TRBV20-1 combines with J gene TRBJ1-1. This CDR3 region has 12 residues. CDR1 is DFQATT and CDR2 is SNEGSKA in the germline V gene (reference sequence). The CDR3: CSAKSGDTEAFF.

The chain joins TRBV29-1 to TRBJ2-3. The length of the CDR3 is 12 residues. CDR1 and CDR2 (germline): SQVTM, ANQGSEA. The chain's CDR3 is CSVVDPTDTQYF.

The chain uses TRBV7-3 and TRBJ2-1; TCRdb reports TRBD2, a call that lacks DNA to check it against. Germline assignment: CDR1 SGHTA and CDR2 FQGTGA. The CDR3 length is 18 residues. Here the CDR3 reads CASSFSPALAGEEDEQFF.

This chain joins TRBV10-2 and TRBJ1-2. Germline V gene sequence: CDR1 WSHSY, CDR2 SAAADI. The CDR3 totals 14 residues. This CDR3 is CASSESKTYYGYTF.

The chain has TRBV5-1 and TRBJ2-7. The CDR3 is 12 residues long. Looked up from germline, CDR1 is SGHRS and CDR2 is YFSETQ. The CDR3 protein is CASSLGDYEQYF.

The CDR3 loop reads CASSSPRQGREKLFF. The rearrangement joins TRBV28 to TRBJ1-4; TCRdb selects TRBD1, and the lack of DNA leaves this call unchecked. This CDR3 region has 15 residues. Germline CDR1 MDHEN, CDR2 SYDVKM.

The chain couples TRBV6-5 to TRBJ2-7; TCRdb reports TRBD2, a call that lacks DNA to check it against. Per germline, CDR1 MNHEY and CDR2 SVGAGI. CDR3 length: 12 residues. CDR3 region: CASGPEGSEQYF.

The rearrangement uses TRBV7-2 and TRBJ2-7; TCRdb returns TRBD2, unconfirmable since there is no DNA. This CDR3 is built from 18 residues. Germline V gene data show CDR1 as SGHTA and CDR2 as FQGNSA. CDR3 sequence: CASSFGLYPRTGAYEQYF.

CDR3: CASSVSGEQFF. The J gene is TRBJ2-1, the V gene TRBV9; as DNA is missing, the TRBD1 call by TCRdb cannot be tested. Germline loops: CDR1 SGDLS, CDR2 YYNGEE. The length of the CDR3 is 11 residues. Together with reference TRBV9 and TRBJ2-1, the CDR3 gives the full variable domain: DSGVTQTPKHLITATGQRVTLRCSPRSGDLSVYWYQQSLDQGLQFLIQYYNGEERAKGNILERFSAQQFPDLHSELNLSSLELGDSALYFCASSVSGEQFFGPGTRLTVL.

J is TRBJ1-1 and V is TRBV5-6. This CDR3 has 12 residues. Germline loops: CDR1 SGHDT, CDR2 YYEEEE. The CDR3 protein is CASTLGRSEAFF.

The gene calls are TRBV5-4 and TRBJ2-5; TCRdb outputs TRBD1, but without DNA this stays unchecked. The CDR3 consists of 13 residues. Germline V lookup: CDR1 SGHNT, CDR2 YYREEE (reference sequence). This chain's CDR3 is CASRYGGQETQYF.

This CDR3 reads CASSVGWHSGANVLTF. This chain uses TRBV9 with TRBJ2-6. CDR1 SGDLS and CDR2 YYNGEE come from the germline V gene. This CDR3 has 16 amino acids.

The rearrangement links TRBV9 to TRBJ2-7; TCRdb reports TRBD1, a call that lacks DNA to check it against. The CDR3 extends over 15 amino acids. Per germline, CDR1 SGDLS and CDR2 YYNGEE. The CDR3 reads CASSVGDREPYEQYF. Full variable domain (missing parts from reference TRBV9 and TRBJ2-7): DSGVTQTPKHLITATGQRVTLRCSPRSGDLSVYWYQQSLDQGLQFLIQYYNGEERAKGNILERFSAQQFPDLHSELNLSSLELGDSALYFCASSVGDREPYEQYFGPGTRLTVT.

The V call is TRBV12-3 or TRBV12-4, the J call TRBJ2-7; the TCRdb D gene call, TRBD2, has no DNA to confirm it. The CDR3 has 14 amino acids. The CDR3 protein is CASSLGGHSYEQYF.

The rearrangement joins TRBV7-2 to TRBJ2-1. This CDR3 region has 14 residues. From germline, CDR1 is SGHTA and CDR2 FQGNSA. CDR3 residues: CASSSPGEYNEQFF.

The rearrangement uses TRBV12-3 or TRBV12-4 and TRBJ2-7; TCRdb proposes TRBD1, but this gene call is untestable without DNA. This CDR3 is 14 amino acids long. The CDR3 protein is CASSLRDRYYEQYF.

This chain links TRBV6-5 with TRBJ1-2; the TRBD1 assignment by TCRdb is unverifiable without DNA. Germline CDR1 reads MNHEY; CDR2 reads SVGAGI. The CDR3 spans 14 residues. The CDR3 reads CASSWVQGNYGYTF.

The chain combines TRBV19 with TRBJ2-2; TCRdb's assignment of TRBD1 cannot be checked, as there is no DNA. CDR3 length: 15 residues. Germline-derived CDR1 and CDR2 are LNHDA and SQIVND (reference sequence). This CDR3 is CASRRTGEDTGELFF.

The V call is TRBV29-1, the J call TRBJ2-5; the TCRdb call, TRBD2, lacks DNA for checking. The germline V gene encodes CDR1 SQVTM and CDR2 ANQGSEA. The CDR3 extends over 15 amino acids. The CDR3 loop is CSVEDGGWGQETQYF.

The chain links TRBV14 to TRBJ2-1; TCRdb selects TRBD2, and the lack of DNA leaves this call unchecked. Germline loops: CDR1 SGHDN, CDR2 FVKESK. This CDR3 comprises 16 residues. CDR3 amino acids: CASSPRGAGVGNEQFF.

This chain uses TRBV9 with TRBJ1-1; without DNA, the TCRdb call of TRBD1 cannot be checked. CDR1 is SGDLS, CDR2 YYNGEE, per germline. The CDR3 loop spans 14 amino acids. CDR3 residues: CASSVGGQGPEAFF.

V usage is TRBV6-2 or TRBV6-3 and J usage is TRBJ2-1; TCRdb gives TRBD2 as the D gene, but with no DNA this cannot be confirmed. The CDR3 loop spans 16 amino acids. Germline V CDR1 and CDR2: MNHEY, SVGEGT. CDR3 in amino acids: CASSYQLAGPESEQFF.

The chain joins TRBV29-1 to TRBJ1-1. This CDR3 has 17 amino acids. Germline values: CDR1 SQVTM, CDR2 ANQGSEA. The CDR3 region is CSVLPGTISTQNTEAFF. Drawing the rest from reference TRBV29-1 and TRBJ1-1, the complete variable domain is SAVISQKPSRDICQRGTSLTIQCQVDSQVTMMFWYRQQPGQSLTLIATANQGSEATYESGFVIDKFPISRPNLTFSTLTVSNMSPEDSSIYLCSVLPGTISTQNTEAFFGQGTRLTVV.